The source of this T cell receptor beta chain is a study of shared clonotypes between healthy human individuals. Study-wide results and caveats: What naive subsets generally showed was a larger estimated richness than memory subsets showed. Clonotypes not shared had lower generation probabilities than those common to all four donors.

Notes on this clone: Its specificity is not known.

Clones were sequenced by immunoSEQ multiplex PCR, and TCRdb holds only the in-frame ones, with some missing. The repertoire holds just over 2,000,000 clones, with 85% to 95% as singletons. From germline, CDR1 is GTSNPN and CDR2 SVGIG (reference sequence). Trimming cost V 0 bases and J 0 bases, with 10 bases left between them. The CDR3 covers 15 residues. Sequencing was carried out using naive CD4+ T cells sorted from blood. The subset is: CD45RA+ positively selected. This sequence originates from a man aged 18 to 35 in good health. This rearrangement joins TRBV30 to TRBJ2-3; the D gene could be TRBD1 or TRBD2 (5 bases each). The CDR3: CAWSVSGSSTDTQYF. In DNA, the CDR3 is TGTGCCTGGAGTGTTTCAGGGAGTAGCACAGATACGCAGTATTTT. The complete variable domain, with remaining parts taken from reference TRBV30 and TRBJ2-3, reads SQTIHQWPATLVQPVGSPLSLECTVEGTSNPNLYWYRQAAGRGLQLLFYSVGIGQISSEVPQNLSASRPQDRQFILSSKKLLLSDSGFYLCAWSVSGSSTDTQYFGPGTRLTVL.